The T cell receptor (beta chain) under discussion was sequenced for a study of blood T cell repertoires in COVID-19 (TCRdb year 2020). Context from the whole study: Samples from collaborators originated in the United States, Italy and Spain and spanned both the acute and convalescent phases of COVID-19. The repertoires were made available in a free public database intended to serve as a resource for research on the immune response to SARS-CoV-2. The prospective study material was composed of cDNA or gDNA derived from T cells, B-cell-depleted T cells, or PBMCs. Deeply sampled blood TCRbeta repertoires from subjects exposed to, actively infected with, or recovered from COVID-19 were included in the dataset. The samples were drawn from two sources: the first 160 participants of the ongoing ImmuneRACE study, and approximately 1,300 subjects contributed by 6 global collaborators. Where available, HLA class I and class II types were taken from metadata supplied by the sample provider and were not determined by assay-based typing. Nearly every sample came with metadata listing a de-identified subject ID, COVID-19 status, age in years and sex. Here is what the overall study found, with its caveats: The amount of clinical and demographic metadata varied by source and participant and was provided uncurated.

Including cysteine and phenylalanine, the CDR3 has 15 amino acids. The read is trimmed to its CDR3 DNA, 45 bases read in frame from base 1. Trimming costs V 5 bases and J 8 bases, and their ends lie 18 bases apart. Per the germline V gene, MDHEN is the CDR1 and SYDVKM is the CDR2. Details on this clone: Its antigen is still unknown. Base qualities are not at hand, and no much larger clone is one base apart.

TCRbeta CDR3 regions were amplified from genomic DNA using the immunoSEQ Assay, a bias-controlled multiplex PCR. Per the original workflow: The number of nucleated cells in each sample was estimated from the amplification of reference gene primers within the assay. Sequence reads were collapsed and filtered to measure the absolute abundance of every unique TCRbeta CDR3 rearrangement. Productive Simpson clonality was computed per sample as the square root of Simpson's diversity index over productive rearrangements. Here the immuneACCESS table is served through TCRdb, limited to in-frame sequences with V and J called. Missing clones are a known gap in these copies; in checked studies unresolved V genes cover under half, and the rest lacks a known reason. V and J calls and clone size are those listed in that table; D and trimming were worked out from the DNA. Here the sample has tens of thousands of clones; roughly nine tenths occur a single time. Roughly 5.7% of the sample is in the top ten clones.

Each collaborating institution followed its own protocols to collect whole blood in K2EDTA tubes. For TCRbeta analysis, collaborator samples were shipped as frozen whole blood, as isolated PBMCs, or as DNA extracted from either sample type. Material for sequencing was peripheral blood. This receptor was taken from a human donor in a cohort sampled during active COVID-19. The chain is assembled from TRBV28 and TRBJ1-4; 5 matching bases give a weak D call of TRBD1. The DNA reads TGTGCCAGCAGTCCAACAGGTCTAGTAAGAGAAAAACTGTTTTTT. It translates to CASSPTGLVREKLFF.